These 3 T cell receptor beta chains share one sample of origin, sequenced in a study of control samples from healthy donors and cancer patients. The data were produced by immunoSEQ multiplex PCR, yet TCRdb's version contains in-frame clones alone and is incomplete. This sample has some 130,000 clones, with more than 80% found just once. Sequencing was carried out using blood. These receptors were taken from a man aged 40-50 years in good health.

The chain is built from TRBV7-2 and TRBJ1-2; D might be TRBD1 (5 bases). The CDR3 totals 15 residues. V dropped 1 base and J dropped 0 bases, with 9 bases sitting between them. The germline V gene encodes CDR1 SGHTA and CDR2 FQGNSA. The CDR3 region is CASSLGYRSNYGYTF. Written as DNA, the CDR3 is TGTGCCAGCAGCTTAGGGTACAGGTCTAACTATGGCTACACCTTC.

The chain joins TRBV6-4 to TRBJ2-2; 13 positions match TRBD2. CDR1 is MRHNA, CDR2 SNTAGT, per germline. The V and J ends lost 2 bases and 6 bases, in that order; junction bases with no gene match: 0. The CDR3 is 15 amino acids. The CDR3 sequence: CASSDGLAGAGELFF. CDR3 sequence (DNA): TGTGCCAGCAGTGACGGACTAGCGGGGGCCGGGGAGCTGTTTTTT.

The sample holds one count of this clone. The rearrangement joins TRBV2 to TRBJ1-3; 7 bases are shared with TRBD1. This CDR3 region has 16 residues. Germline assignment: CDR1 SNHLY and CDR2 FYNNEI. V was pared by 5 bases and J by 0 bases, with 7 bases of the junction left unmatched. CDR3 amino acids: CASSIWTGTSGNTIYF. The CDR3 nucleotides are TGTGCCAGCAGTATCTGGACAGGAACCTCTGGAAACACCATATATTTT.